These 7 T cell receptor beta chains originate from one sample sequenced in a study of T cell repertoires in cytomegalovirus infection. A single record per CDR3 protein comes from TCRdb applying MiXCR to the reads. This sample has around 320,000 distinct CDR3 sequences, with more than 8% found just once. Sequencing used PBMCs. The receptors originated from a human donor in good health (CMV status not recorded). Some clones in this sample may be carry-over from other donors' samples.

This clonotype was counted between two and nine times. The chain carries TRBV19 and TRBJ1-1; D is unclear. The length of the CDR3 is 14 residues. Germline values: CDR1 LNHDA, CDR2 SQIVND (reference sequence). Trimming took off 0 bases at V and 3 bases at J, with 8 bases between the two ends. The CDR3 here is CASSIDDTHTEAFF. Here the CDR3 DNA reads TGTGCCAGTAGTATAGATGACACGCACACTGAAGCTTTCTTT.

There are many counts of this clonotype. The chain has TRBV6-5 and TRBJ1-1; D remains ambiguous. V lost 2 bases and J 5 bases, leaving 6 bases between the germline ends. The CDR3 runs 12 residues. Germline V gene lookup returns CDR1 MNHEY and CDR2 SVGAGI. The CDR3 coding sequence is TGTGCCAGCAGTTACGTGGGGACTGAAGCTTTCTTT. It specifies CASSYVGTEAFF.

In its sample, this clonotype was seen a few times. J is TRBJ1-1 and V is TRBV15; the D is unclear. The germline V and J ends were trimmed by 3 bases and 7 bases, with 9 bases remaining between them. The CDR3 loop spans 12 amino acids. CDR1 and CDR2 (germline): LNHNV, YYDKDF (reference sequence). The CDR3, as DNA: TGTGCCACCAGCAGTTCCCATGGTGAAGCTTTCTTT. It is translated as CATSSSHGEAFF.

This clonotype was counted between two and nine times. This rearrangement joins TRBV20-1 to TRBJ2-7; D gene unclear. From germline, CDR1 is DFQATT and CDR2 SNEGSKA (reference sequence). This CDR3 is built from 10 residues. The V end was cut by 5 bases, the J end by 2 bases, with 4 bases between. The chain's CDR3 is CSAEAYEQYF. The CDR3 DNA follows: TGCAGTGCTGAGGCCTACGAGCAGTACTTC.

This clonotype was found a few times. This chain uses TRBV10-3 with TRBJ2-1; possibly TRBD1 for D (7 bases). Trimming shortened V by 7 bases and J by 2 bases, and 12 bases separated the two germline ends. Germline V gene sequence: CDR1 ENHRY, CDR2 SYGVKD. This CDR3 spans 14 amino acids. CDR3 nucleotide sequence: TGTGCCATCAAGGAGGGGGCCCCCTACAATGAGCAGTTCTTC. It encodes CAIKEGAPYNEQFF.

The table lists this clonotype with a few counts. Written as DNA, the CDR3 is TGCAGTGCCTTGCCATTTAGCGGGGGTTTGGAGCAGTACTTC. Translated, it gives CSALPFSGGLEQYF. J is TRBJ2-7 and V is TRBV20-1; 9 bases fit TRBD2. Unmatched junction bases numbered 13, after V lost 6 bases and J lost 7 bases. Germline assignment: CDR1 DFQATT and CDR2 SNEGSKA (reference sequence). The CDR3 consists of 14 residues.

This clonotype was recorded at least ten times. This chain links TRBV7-2 with TRBJ2-5; D possibly uses TRBD1 or TRBD2 (5 bases each). Trimming took off 1 base at V and 4 bases at J, with 10 bases between the two ends. Per the germline V gene, CDR1 is SGHTA and CDR2 is FQGNSA. The CDR3 covers 14 residues. CDR3: CASSLDGTGETQYF. The CDR3 nucleotides are TGTGCCAGCAGCTTAGACGGGACGGGAGAGACCCAGTACTTC.